This TCR beta chain is drawn from a study of low-dose radiotherapy and immunotherapy resistance in tumors. Gene-specific TRAV and TRBV primers were used for first-strand cDNA, covering alpha and beta chains. With a constant-region primer and a V-primer adapter, TCRs were subjected to roughly 20 PCR cycles of amplification. TCRdb reprocessed the reads via MiXCR and lists one record per CDR3 protein. Of thousands of distinct CDR3 sequences in the sample, 61% were seen once. The sequence was obtained from a human donor with advanced metastatic prostate, ovarian, gallbladder or colorectal cancer (not recorded which). This table probably holds off-target reads from a library built for another chain.

CDR3 loop: CSASRTGKSNQPQHF. CDR3 bases: TGCAGTGCTTCTCGGACAGGGAAAAGCAATCAGCCCCAGCATTTT. The rearrangement joins TRBV20-1 to TRBJ1-5, with 8 bases that match TRBD1. Germline CDR1 reads DFQATT; CDR2 reads SNEGSKA (reference sequence). This CDR3 has 15 residues. The J segment lost 1 base and the V segment lost 5 bases, leaving 7 bases of the junction unmatched.